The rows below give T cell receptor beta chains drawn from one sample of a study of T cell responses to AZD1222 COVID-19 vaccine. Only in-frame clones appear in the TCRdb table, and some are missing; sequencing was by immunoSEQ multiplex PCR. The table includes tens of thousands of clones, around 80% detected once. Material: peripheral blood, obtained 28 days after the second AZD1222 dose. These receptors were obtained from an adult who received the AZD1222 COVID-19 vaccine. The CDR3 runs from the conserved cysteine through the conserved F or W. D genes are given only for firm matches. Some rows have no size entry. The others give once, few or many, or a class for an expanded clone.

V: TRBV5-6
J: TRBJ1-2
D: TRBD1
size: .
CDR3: CASSLEGQGFYGYTF
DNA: TGTGCCAGCAGCTTGGAGGGACAGGGGTTCTATGGCTACACCTTC

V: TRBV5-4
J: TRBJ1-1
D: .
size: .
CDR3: CASSFLNTEAFF
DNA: TGTGCCAGCAGCTTTCTGAACACTGAAGCTTTCTTT

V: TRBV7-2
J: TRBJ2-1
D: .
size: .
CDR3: CASSLGTYSYNEQFF
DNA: TGTGCCAGCAGCTTAGGGACTTACTCCTACAATGAGCAGTTCTTC

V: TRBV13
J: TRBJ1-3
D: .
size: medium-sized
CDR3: CASSTSGFLSGNTIYF
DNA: TGTGCCAGCAGCACGAGTGGGTTCCTCTCTGGAAACACCATATATTTT

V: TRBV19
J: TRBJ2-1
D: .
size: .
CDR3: CASSPPSWGRRSYNEQFF
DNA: TGTGCCAGTAGTCCCCCCAGTTGGGGTCGGAGAAGCTACAATGAGCAGTTCTTC

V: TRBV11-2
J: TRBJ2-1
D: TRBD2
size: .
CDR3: CASSSGTSGAVPEQFF
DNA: TGTGCCAGCAGCTCCGGGACTAGCGGGGCCGTGCCGGAGCAGTTCTTC

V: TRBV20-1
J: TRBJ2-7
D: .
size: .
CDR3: CSARSLDRQYF
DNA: TGCAGTGCTAGAAGTTTGGATAGGCAGTACTTC

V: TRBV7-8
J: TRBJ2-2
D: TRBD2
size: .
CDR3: CATHPTGSGTGELFF
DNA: TGTGCCACCCACCCAACGGGTAGCGGGACCGGGGAGCTGTTTTTT

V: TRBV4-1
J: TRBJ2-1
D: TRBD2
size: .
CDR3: CASSQGREGIYEQFF
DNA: TGCGCCAGCAGCCAAGGACGGGAGGGTATATATGAGCAGTTCTTC

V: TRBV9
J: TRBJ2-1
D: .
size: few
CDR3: CASSVQFSSVEQFF
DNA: TGTGCCAGCAGCGTCCAATTTAGTAGTGTTGAGCAGTTCTTC

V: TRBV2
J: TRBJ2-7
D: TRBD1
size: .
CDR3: CASRDRTGRYEQYF
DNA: TGTGCCAGCAGGGATCGGACAGGGAGATACGAGCAGTACTTC

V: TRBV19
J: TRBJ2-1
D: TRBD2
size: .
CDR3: CASSMTSGDNEQFF
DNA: TGTGCCAGTAGTATGACTAGCGGGGACAATGAGCAGTTCTTC

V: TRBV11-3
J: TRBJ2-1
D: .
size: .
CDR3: CASSLGGGTSYNEQFF
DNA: TGTGCCAGCAGCTTAGGGGGTGGAACCTCCTACAATGAGCAGTTCTTC

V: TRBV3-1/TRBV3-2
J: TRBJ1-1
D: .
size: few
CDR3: CASSQMQGYNTEAFF
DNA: TGTGCCAGCAGCCAAATGCAGGGGTACAACACTGAAGCTTTCTTT

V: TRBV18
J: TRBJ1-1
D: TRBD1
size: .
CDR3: CASARDRGTEAFF
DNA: TGTGCCAGCGCCCGGGACAGGGGGACTGAAGCTTTCTTT

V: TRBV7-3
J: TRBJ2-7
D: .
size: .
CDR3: CASSPQGNSYEQYF
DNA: TGTGCCAGCAGCCCCCAGGGGAACTCCTACGAGCAGTACTTC

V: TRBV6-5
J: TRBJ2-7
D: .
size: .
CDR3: CASSYLGFRGEQYF
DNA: TGTGCCAGCAGTTACTTGGGGTTCCGGGGCGAGCAGTACTTC